Below, one T cell receptor (beta chain) is given with its context. The antigen remains unidentified. This sample stems from a study of resident and recirculating memory T cells in vitiligo. Study details: Shave-biopsy epidermis from lesional and nonlesional skin was sequenced alongside PBMCs.

Germline CDR1 and CDR2: SGHDT and YYEEEE. Trimming stripped 3 bases from V and 5 bases from J, with 6 bases between. The CDR3 loop spans 12 amino acids. Generated by immunoSEQ multiplex PCR, the TCRdb table keeps only in-frame clones and is missing some. The table includes 40,000 to 45,000 clones, nearly 95% detected once. Stable patients also lacked confetti depigmentation, a sign of active vitiligo. Findings and caveats of the study: Vitiligo lesions lacked a unique dominant clone, and clonality varied. Different lesions suggested infiltration by different T cell clones.

Input material: blood. The rearrangement uses TRBV5-6 and TRBJ2-1; TRBD2 might be the D (6 bases). This TCR was sampled from a male donor with vitiligo. The CDR3 DNA sequence: TGTGCCAGCAGCTCGGGGGACAATGAGCAGTTCTTC. It is translated as CASSSGDNEQFF.